Sequencing of this TCR beta chain was carried out in a study of cytomegalovirus exposure and HLA in healthy donors. Findings of the study overall: Because they were indistinguishable, some V segments, including TRBV6-2 and TRBV6-3, were excluded.

Comment on this clone: Its antigen is unknown.

Deletions cut 6 bases from V and 3 bases from J, with 15 bases between. CDR1 is MRHNA, CDR2 SNTAGT, per germline. The CDR3 length is 16 residues. Primers included in the PCR were 60 Vbeta and 13 Jbeta primers. This table comes from immunoSEQ multiplex PCR, and its TCRdb copy is limited to in-frame clones, with some not included. The data show about 140,000 clones, roughly four fifths seen once. The sequenced sample was PBMCs. This chain uses TRBV6-4 with TRBJ1-6, with D perhaps matching TRBD1 (5 bases). The TCR sequence derives from a man aged 30 to 39 in good health and CMV-seropositive. The CDR3 nucleotides read TGTGCCAGCAGCCCACCAGACAGCTACTATAATTCACCCCTCCACTTT. Translated: CASSPPDSYYNSPLHF.